This T cell receptor (beta chain) was sequenced for a study of blood T cell repertoires in COVID-19 (dated by TCRdb to about 2020). Regarding the research as a whole: Samples covering the acute and convalescent phases of COVID-19 were provided by collaborators in the United States, Italy and Spain. The dataset comprised deeply sampled blood TCRbeta repertoires from subjects exposed to, actively infected with, or recovered from COVID-19. The prospective study material was composed of cDNA or gDNA derived from T cells, B-cell-depleted T cells, or PBMCs. The samples were drawn from two sources: the first 160 participants of the ongoing ImmuneRACE study, and 1,200 or so subjects contributed by 6 global collaborators. The sample metadata nearly always contained a de-identified subject ID, COVID-19 status, age in years and sex. The repertoires were released in a freely available public database meant as a resource for research on the immune response to SARS-CoV-2. Where available, HLA class I and class II types were taken from metadata supplied by the sample provider and were not determined by assay-based typing. What the work shows at the level of the full study, not this receptor alone: How much clinical and demographic metadata was included differed by source and by participant, and the metadata was provided uncurated.

TCRbeta CDR3 regions were amplified from genomic DNA by means of the immunoSEQ Assay, a bias-controlled multiplex PCR. The paper's processing steps were these. Within the assay, amplification of reference gene primers was used to estimate how many nucleated cells each sample contained. Sequence reads were collapsed and filtered to measure the absolute abundance of every unique TCRbeta CDR3 rearrangement. For each sample, productive Simpson clonality was calculated by taking the square root of Simpson's diversity index across productive rearrangements. The clones in this table, taken by TCRdb from immuneACCESS, are in-frame only. Not every clone is retained; where verified, under half of the shortfall comes from an unresolved V gene, and the cause of the rest is unknown. The V and J calls and the clone size are those of that table, but D and trimming were determined from the DNA. Across this sample there are about 150,000 clones, with roughly 89% seen only once. Around 4.2% of the sample goes to the ten largest clones.

Participants in the prospective study were aged about 18 to 95 years, lived in some 24 United States geographic areas, and enrolled through a virtual design. In the prospective study, cohorts were assigned on the basis of participant-reported clinical history obtained from a screening survey and a study questionnaire. Recovered participants in ImmuneRACE Cohort 3 were defined as having two consecutive negative NP/OP PCR tests, clearance from a healthcare professional, or resolution of symptoms. Mobile phlebotomists in the prospective study collected whole blood, serum and a nasopharyngeal or oropharyngeal swab from every participant. Prospective study participants could optionally give additional blood draws and questionnaires over an approximately two-month period. Before DNA extraction, blood samples from the prospective study were shipped at room temperature or frozen. Comment on this clone: Its binding antigen is unknown. No base quality information exists; no much larger clone differs at one position.

Germline trimming amounts to 6 bases on V and 4 bases on J, with 9 as the count of junction bases outside the gene matches. The CDR3 starts with the cysteine, ends with the phenylalanine, and has 15 residues. Only the CDR3 portion is preserved as DNA: 45 bases, with reading frame beginning at the first base. According to the germline V gene, CDR1 reads SGHRS and CDR2 reads YFSETQ. Recombination joined TRBV5-1 with TRBJ1-2, with 10 bases aligning to TRBD1. The material sequenced was PBMCs or T cells enriched from blood (not recorded which). This TCR was recovered from a man in his fifties who had recovered from COVID-19. The DNA sequence is as follows: TGCGCCAGCATGACAGGGGGCGCCTCGGGCTATGGCTACACCTTC. Its product reads: CASMTGGASGYGYTF. Full variable domain (CDR3 extended with the reference TRBV5-1 and TRBJ1-2 proteins): KAGVTQTPRYLIKTRGQQVTLSCSPISGHRSVSWYQQTPGQGLQFLFEYFSETQRNKGNFPGRFSGRQFSNSRSEMNVSTLELGDSALYLCASMTGGASGYGYTFGSGTRLTVV.